This passage covers 14 T cell receptor beta chains from one sample sequenced in a study of T cell changes during pregnancy in multiple sclerosis. Sequencing used immunoSEQ multiplex PCR; TCRdb keeps in-frame clones, though not all of them. Of 40,000 to 45,000 clones listed, 85% to 95% are singletons. The sample comprised peripheral blood. These receptors all come from a female donor with multiple sclerosis, enrolled in a pregnancy study.

V gene TRBV14 combines with J gene TRBJ1-4, with D possibly being TRBD1 (5 bases). Germline CDR1 reads SGHDN; CDR2 reads FVKESK. V lost 0 bases, J lost 6 bases, and 14 bases lay in between. The CDR3 has 16 residues. This CDR3 reads CASSQESGTLYEKLFF. CDR3 in DNA: TGTGCCAGCAGCCAAGAAAGCGGGACCCTTTATGAAAAACTGTTTTTT.

This clone has a single count. V is TRBV7-2 and J is TRBJ2-1; D gene ambiguous. The CDR3 has 13 residues. Trimming took off 0 bases at V and 4 bases at J, with 4 bases between the two ends. Germline CDR1 SGHTA, CDR2 FQGNSA. The CDR3 coding sequence is TGTGCCAGCAGCTTAGCCTTTTACAATGAGCAGTTCTTC. It translates to CASSLAFYNEQFF.

V gene TRBV10-3 combines with J gene TRBJ1-1; TRBD1 might be the D (5 bases). Germline CDR1 and CDR2: ENHRY and SYGVKD. Trimming removed 8 bases at V and 3 bases at J, with 19 bases between. The CDR3 is made up of 15 amino acids. The CDR3 DNA sequence: TGTGCCATCGCTCAAATACTCGACAGAGACACTGAAGCTTTCTTT. Its protein is CAIAQILDRDTEAFF.

In DNA, the CDR3 is TGCGCCAGCAGTGATAGCGGGAGGCCACTCGAGCAGTACTTC. Its translation is CASSDSGRPLEQYF. The chain couples TRBV10-1 to TRBJ2-7; 10 positions match TRBD2. With V trimmed by 3 bases and J by 6 bases, 5 bases remained unmatched. CDR1 is WNHNN and CDR2 is SYGVQD in the germline V gene (reference sequence). CDR3 size: 14 residues.

CDR3 region: CASSYGGGFEDTEAFF. The CDR3 DNA reads TGTGCCAGCAGTTACGGGGGAGGGTTCGAGGACACTGAAGCTTTCTTT. V usage is TRBV6-5 and J usage is TRBJ1-1; D may be TRBD1 (5 bases). This CDR3 region has 16 residues. Germline V gene data show CDR1 as MNHEY and CDR2 as SVGAGI. Trimming removed 2 bases at V and 3 bases at J, with 16 bases between.

The chain recombines TRBV4-1 with TRBJ2-3; TRBD1 matches 9 bases. Per germline, CDR1 MGHRA and CDR2 YSYEKL. Unmatched junction bases numbered 9, after V lost 4 bases and J lost 4 bases. CDR3 size: 16 residues. The chain's CDR3 is CASSRGGDRAPDTQYF. Here the CDR3 DNA reads TGCGCCAGCAGCCGGGGAGGGGACAGGGCCCCAGATACGCAGTATTTT.

The chain uses TRBV28 and TRBJ2-2, with 9 bases matching TRBD2. The trim removed 6 bases at V and 6 bases at J, leaving 8 bases unmatched. The CDR3 is 15 amino acids. Germline V gene data show CDR1 as MDHEN and CDR2 as SYDVKM. CDR3 sequence reads: CASRKPSGIPGELFF. CDR3 coding DNA: TGTGCCAGCAGGAAACCTAGCGGGATCCCCGGGGAGCTGTTTTTT.

The chain carries TRBV28 and TRBJ2-1, with D perhaps being TRBD1 or TRBD2 (5 bases each). Trimming took 2 bases from V and 9 from J, leaving 8 bases between them. The CDR3 totals 12 residues. Germline values: CDR1 MDHEN, CDR2 SYDVKM. This CDR3 reads CASSLEGSEQFF. CDR3 nucleotides: TGTGCCAGCAGTTTAGAGGGGAGTGAGCAGTTCTTC. The whole variable domain, remainder taken from reference TRBV28 and TRBJ2-1, is DVKVTQSSRYLVKRTGEKVFLECVQDMDHENMFWYRQDPGLGLRLIYFSYDVKMKEKGDIPEGYSVSREKKERFSLILESASTNQTSMYLCASSLEGSEQFFGPGTRLTVL.

This clone has just one count. The V gene is TRBV29-1, the J gene TRBJ2-1; 10 nucleotides align to TRBD2. With 5 bases clipped from V and 7 bases from J, the junction kept 8 bases outside the gene matches. This CDR3 has 14 residues. Germline CDR1 is SQVTM and CDR2 is ANQGSEA. CDR3 protein: CSVIPSGSKNEQFF. The CDR3 DNA reads as TGCAGCGTTATCCCTAGCGGGAGTAAGAATGAGCAGTTCTTC.

The chain carries TRBV4-1 and TRBJ1-4, with 11 bases fitting TRBD1. Germline loops: CDR1 MGHRA, CDR2 YSYEKL. V shed 4 bases and J 13 bases; nucleotides not matched to a gene: 11. The CDR3 is made up of 15 amino acids. The CDR3 nucleotides read TGCGCCAGCAGCCCCGGGACAGGGGGATTAAGGGGACTGTTTTTT. It translates to CASSPGTGGLRGLFF.

This rearrangement joins TRBV7-8 to TRBJ2-7; 8 bases map to TRBD1. This CDR3 has 16 amino acids. The germline V gene has CDR1 SGHVS and CDR2 FQNEAQ. V was clipped by 4 bases and J by 3 bases; unmatched bases: 11. CDR3 protein: CASSSTGTGSIYEQYF. CDR3 coding DNA: TGTGCCAGCAGCTCAACTGGGACAGGCTCGATCTACGAGCAGTACTTC.

The chain has TRBV5-1 and TRBJ2-5; D is ambiguous. V was clipped by 0 bases and J by 5 bases, with 20 bases between them. Germline CDR1 reads SGHRS; CDR2 reads YFSETQ. The CDR3 runs 17 residues. The chain's CDR3 is CASSLGVGVFHGETQYF. CDR3 DNA: TGCGCCAGCAGCTTGGGTGTAGGCGTCTTTCACGGGGAGACCCAGTACTTC.

The chain combines TRBV7-2 with TRBJ1-4; D might be TRBD1 (5 bases). This CDR3 spans 14 amino acids. Trimming took 5 bases from V and 2 from J, leaving 9 bases between them. Germline V gene lookup returns CDR1 SGHTA and CDR2 FQGNSA. CDR3 in amino acids: CASSPGITNEKLFF. CDR3 nucleotides: TGTGCCAGCAGCCCAGGGATCACTAATGAAAAACTGTTTTTT.

This clone has a single count. This rearrangement joins TRBV11-2 to TRBJ2-5, with D perhaps TRBD2 (5 bases). The CDR3 contains 13 residues. V lost 3 bases and J 1 base, leaving 6 bases between the germline ends. Germline CDR1 reads SGHAT; CDR2 reads FQNNGV. The DNA of the CDR3 is TGTGCCAGCAGCTTTCGGGGCCAAGAGACCCAGTACTTC. Amino acids: CASSFRGQETQYF.